This T cell receptor beta chain is drawn from a study of cytomegalovirus exposure and HLA in healthy donors. Study-wide results and caveats: When analyzed later, a missense DCLRE1C variant was found to be linked to TCR beta V- and J-gene trimming. Sequencing artifact likely explains a cluster of highly shared sequence variants. Common viral pathogens seemed, in a later analysis, to connect with several of the most significant clusters. Exclusion as indistinguishable affected some V segments, including TRBV6-2 and TRBV6-3.

Note on this clone: Its antigen is not known.

There are 14 residues in the CDR3. Per the germline V gene, CDR1 is MDHEN and CDR2 is SYDVKM. The ends were cut back, 8 bases at V and 0 bases at J, with 11 bases in the middle. Both 60 Vbeta primers and 13 Jbeta primers went into the PCR. TCRdb keeps only in-frame clones here, not all; method: immunoSEQ multiplex PCR. Of approximately 140,000 clones in the sample, over 60% were seen once. The sequence derives from a man aged 35 to 55 in good health and CMV-seropositive. The chain joins TRBV28 to TRBJ1-3; tentative D call: TRBD1 (6 bases). The material sequenced was PBMCs. CDR3 DNA sequence: TGTGCCAGCTCAGGACAGCTCTCTGGAAACACCATATATTTT. This codes for CASSGQLSGNTIYF.